A selection of T cell receptor beta chains follows, all from one sample in a study of naive and memory T cell subsets. TCRdb reanalysed the UMI-ligation and nested PCR reads using MiXCR and keeps one entry per CDR3 protein. Seen here are 130,000 to 150,000 distinct CDR3 sequences, 22% observed once, and the top ten hold over 0.09%. The specimen was naive CD4+ T cells from blood. These TCRs come from a human donor in good health. Both conserved end residues are part of each CDR3. Fields, in order: clone size, D gene, J gene, V gene, CDR3 DNA, CDR3 protein. The D gene is left open where the match is weak. Clone size is stated in some rows and not others, as once, few, many or a class when expanded.

clone_size: -; d_call: -; j_call: TRBJ2-3; v_call: TRBV6-5; cdr3_nt: TGTGCCAGCAGCGTCTTATTCGGTACGCAGTATTTT; cdr3_aa: CASSVLFGTQYF
clone_size: -; d_call: -; j_call: TRBJ1-5; v_call: TRBV10-2; cdr3_nt: TGCGCCAGCAAGGAGAATAGCAATCAGCCCCAGCATTTT; cdr3_aa: CASKENSNQPQHF
clone_size: few; d_call: -; j_call: TRBJ2-1; v_call: TRBV5-1; cdr3_nt: TGCGCCAGCAGCTCCGCTTCGGGGGGCTGGAATGAGCAGTTCTTC; cdr3_aa: CASSSASGGWNEQFF
clone_size: few; d_call: -; j_call: TRBJ2-1; v_call: TRBV28; cdr3_nt: TGTGCCAGCATGCGGCGGCCTACCTACAATGAGCAGTTCTTC; cdr3_aa: CASMRRPTYNEQFF
clone_size: many; d_call: -; j_call: TRBJ2-7; v_call: TRBV7-2; cdr3_nt: TGTGCCAGCAGCTCCGCGACAGGCGGGGTCTACGAGCAGTACTTC; cdr3_aa: CASSSATGGVYEQYF
clone_size: -; d_call: TRBD2; j_call: TRBJ2-3; v_call: TRBV5-1; cdr3_nt: TGCGCCAGCTGGGCGGGAGGGCCAGATACGCAGTATTTT; cdr3_aa: CASWAGGPDTQYF
clone_size: -; d_call: -; j_call: TRBJ1-1; v_call: TRBV29-1; cdr3_nt: TGCAGCGTTGATAGTAGGGCTGAAGCTTTCTTT; cdr3_aa: CSVDSRAEAFF
clone_size: few; d_call: TRBD2; j_call: TRBJ2-1; v_call: TRBV20-1; cdr3_nt: TGCAGTGCTGTGCGGGAGACGAAGCCGTTCTTC; cdr3_aa: CSAVRETKPFF
clone_size: -; d_call: -; j_call: TRBJ2-3; v_call: TRBV7-6; cdr3_nt: TGTGCCAGCAGCTTAGTGCAGGGGCCGGGAACAGATACGCAGTATTTT; cdr3_aa: CASSLVQGPGTDTQYF
clone_size: few; d_call: -; j_call: TRBJ2-2; v_call: TRBV7-6; cdr3_nt: TGTGCCAGCAGCTTAGAGGTTGATCCCACCGGGGAGCTGTTTTTT; cdr3_aa: CASSLEVDPTGELFF
clone_size: few; d_call: TRBD1; j_call: TRBJ2-7; v_call: TRBV4-3; cdr3_nt: TGCGCCAGCAGCGTCGACCGGGACAGGCCTTACGAGCAGTACTTC; cdr3_aa: CASSVDRDRPYEQYF
clone_size: -; d_call: -; j_call: TRBJ1-1; v_call: TRBV10-3; cdr3_nt: TGTGCCATCAGGGAGGTGAACACTGAAGCTTTCTTT; cdr3_aa: CAIREVNTEAFF
clone_size: few; d_call: -; j_call: TRBJ2-5; v_call: TRBV6-5; cdr3_nt: TGTGCCAGCAGTTACTCGCGGAGGGAAGAGACCCAGTACTTC; cdr3_aa: CASSYSRREETQYF
clone_size: few; d_call: -; j_call: TRBJ1-1; v_call: TRBV7-8; cdr3_nt: TGTGCCAGCAGCTTAGTTAGAGCTGCAAAGGATTTCTTT; cdr3_aa: CASSLVRAAKDFF
clone_size: -; d_call: TRBD2; j_call: TRBJ2-1; v_call: TRBV7-3; cdr3_nt: TGTGCCAGCAGCTCCAGCGGGACTAGCGTTCGCAATGAGCAGTTCTTC; cdr3_aa: CASSSSGTSVRNEQFF
clone_size: few; d_call: -; j_call: TRBJ1-1; v_call: TRBV6-6; cdr3_nt: TGTGCCAGCAGTTACTCCGGGAACCGACGCACTGAAGCTTTCTTT; cdr3_aa: CASSYSGNRRTEAFF
clone_size: -; d_call: -; j_call: TRBJ2-1; v_call: TRBV6-2/TRBV6-3; cdr3_nt: TGTGCCAGCAGTTACTCGTCCGGAAGATACAATGAGCAGTTCTTC; cdr3_aa: CASSYSSGRYNEQFF
clone_size: many; d_call: -; j_call: TRBJ1-4; v_call: TRBV28; cdr3_nt: TGTGCCAGCAGTCTTACAGGGACGGGTGAAAAACTGTTTTTT; cdr3_aa: CASSLTGTGEKLFF
clone_size: few; d_call: -; j_call: TRBJ2-1; v_call: TRBV6-2/TRBV6-3; cdr3_nt: TGTGCCAGCAGCCCTCTCCTGACTATTTATGAGCAGTTCTTC; cdr3_aa: CASSPLLTIYEQFF
clone_size: many; d_call: -; j_call: TRBJ2-7; v_call: TRBV3-1; cdr3_nt: TGTGCCAGCAGCCAAACACTAGCAACGGAACAGTACTTC; cdr3_aa: CASSQTLATEQYF
clone_size: -; d_call: -; j_call: TRBJ1-6; v_call: TRBV10-3; cdr3_nt: TGTGCCATCAGTGGCAGGGGTTTGGGGAATTCACCCCTCCACTTT; cdr3_aa: CAISGRGLGNSPLHF
clone_size: few; d_call: -; j_call: TRBJ2-7; v_call: TRBV14; cdr3_nt: TGTGCCAGCAGCCAAGCTTCCGAGCAGTACTTC; cdr3_aa: CASSQASEQYF
clone_size: -; d_call: -; j_call: TRBJ1-1; v_call: TRBV7-2; cdr3_nt: TGTGCCAGCAGCCCAAGAACCGGGGGAAGGATGAACACTGAAGCTTTCTTT; cdr3_aa: CASSPRTGGRMNTEAFF
clone_size: -; d_call: -; j_call: TRBJ2-2; v_call: TRBV7-2; cdr3_nt: TGTGCCAGCAGCCAAGGAGGGCGGCCTAGCACCGGGGAGCTGTTTTTT; cdr3_aa: CASSQGGRPSTGELFF
clone_size: -; d_call: TRBD1; j_call: TRBJ2-7; v_call: TRBV7-2; cdr3_nt: TGTGCCAGCAGCTCAAGGACAGGGACCTACGAGCAGTACTTC; cdr3_aa: CASSSRTGTYEQYF
clone_size: -; d_call: -; j_call: TRBJ2-1; v_call: TRBV6-2/TRBV6-3; cdr3_nt: TGTGCCAGCAGTTACGCGGGACGCAAGAGCTCCTACAATGAGCAGTTCTTC; cdr3_aa: CASSYAGRKSSYNEQFF
clone_size: few; d_call: TRBD1; j_call: TRBJ2-7; v_call: TRBV18; cdr3_nt: TGTGCCAGCTCCCAGGACAGGGCCGCCTACGAGCAGTACTTC; cdr3_aa: CASSQDRAAYEQYF
clone_size: few; d_call: -; j_call: TRBJ1-5; v_call: TRBV7-9; cdr3_nt: TGTGCCAGCAGCCCAGGGTGGAGCAATCAGCCCCAGCATTTT; cdr3_aa: CASSPGWSNQPQHF
clone_size: -; d_call: -; j_call: TRBJ2-1; v_call: TRBV2; cdr3_nt: TGTGCCAGCAGCCGGGACTTTCTCTTGTACAATGAGCAGTTCTTC; cdr3_aa: CASSRDFLLYNEQFF
clone_size: few; d_call: -; j_call: TRBJ2-1; v_call: TRBV28; cdr3_nt: TGTGCCAGCAGTTTGATAGGGACGCAATCTAAACAGTTCTTC; cdr3_aa: CASSLIGTQSKQFF
clone_size: many; d_call: -; j_call: TRBJ2-1; v_call: TRBV3-1; cdr3_nt: TGTGCCAGCAGCGCACCGGGACTCCCATCGGGAGAGCAGTTCTTC; cdr3_aa: CASSAPGLPSGEQFF
clone_size: many; d_call: -; j_call: TRBJ2-3; v_call: TRBV29-1; cdr3_nt: TGCAGCGTTGCTCGGCTAATCACAGATACGCAGTATTTT; cdr3_aa: CSVARLITDTQYF
clone_size: many; d_call: -; j_call: TRBJ2-3; v_call: TRBV20-1; cdr3_nt: TGCAGTGCTAGAGCGAGCGGTGATACGCAGTATTTT; cdr3_aa: CSARASGDTQYF
clone_size: -; d_call: -; j_call: TRBJ2-6; v_call: TRBV29-1; cdr3_nt: TGCAGCGTTGAACTAGCCACTGGGGCCAACGTCCTGACTTTC; cdr3_aa: CSVELATGANVLTF
clone_size: few; d_call: -; j_call: TRBJ2-7; v_call: TRBV28; cdr3_nt: TGTGCCAGCAGTTTAACTGGTACCTACGAGCAGTACTTC; cdr3_aa: CASSLTGTYEQYF
clone_size: -; d_call: TRBD2; j_call: TRBJ2-1; v_call: TRBV18; cdr3_nt: TGTGCCAGCTCACCAAAGACTAGCGGTTACAATGAGCAGTTCTTC; cdr3_aa: CASSPKTSGYNEQFF
clone_size: many; d_call: -; j_call: TRBJ2-3; v_call: TRBV6-5; cdr3_nt: TGTGCCACCCGTGAGGGAGGCCCGGATACGCAGTATTTT; cdr3_aa: CATREGGPDTQYF
clone_size: -; d_call: -; j_call: TRBJ1-6; v_call: TRBV6-2/TRBV6-3; cdr3_nt: TGTGCCAGCACCTACTTTGGGTACTCACCCCTCCACTTT; cdr3_aa: CASTYFGYSPLHF
clone_size: many; d_call: TRBD2; j_call: TRBJ2-1; v_call: TRBV24-1; cdr3_nt: TGTCCCACCAGTGTGGGTGCAGGTCTAGCGGCCTACAATGAGCAGTTCTTC; cdr3_aa: CPTSVGAGLAAYNEQFF
clone_size: many; d_call: -; j_call: TRBJ2-5; v_call: TRBV7-2; cdr3_nt: TGTGCCAGCAGCTTAAACAGGCAAGAGACCCAGTACTTC; cdr3_aa: CASSLNRQETQYF
clone_size: few; d_call: -; j_call: TRBJ1-2; v_call: TRBV29-1; cdr3_nt: TGCAGCGTTGGGGCACGCCTAAACAACTATGGCTACACCTTC; cdr3_aa: CSVGARLNNYGYTF
clone_size: -; d_call: -; j_call: TRBJ2-3; v_call: TRBV5-1; cdr3_nt: TGCGCCAGCAGCTACCCCGACCCGATGACAGATACGCAGTATTTT; cdr3_aa: CASSYPDPMTDTQYF
clone_size: -; d_call: -; j_call: TRBJ2-7; v_call: TRBV30; cdr3_nt: TGTGCCCAAGATGGAGTCAGCCCCTACGAGCAGTACTTC; cdr3_aa: CAQDGVSPYEQYF
clone_size: few; d_call: TRBD1; j_call: TRBJ2-7; v_call: TRBV29-1; cdr3_nt: TGCAGCGTTGTGACAGGGGGACACCAACCCTACGAGCAGTACTTC; cdr3_aa: CSVVTGGHQPYEQYF
clone_size: -; d_call: TRBD1; j_call: TRBJ2-2; v_call: TRBV27; cdr3_nt: TGTGCCAGCAGTTTATATTGGACAGGGCCCTTGGGCAACACCGGGGAGCTGTTTTTT; cdr3_aa: CASSLYWTGPLGNTGELFF
clone_size: -; d_call: TRBD2; j_call: TRBJ2-5; v_call: TRBV9; cdr3_nt: TGTGCCAGCAGCGTAGAGGCGGGAGGGGGAGAGACCCAGTACTTC; cdr3_aa: CASSVEAGGGETQYF
clone_size: few; d_call: -; j_call: TRBJ1-1; v_call: TRBV20-1; cdr3_nt: TGCAGTGCTAGAGAGTCCGGGAGGATGAACACTGAAGCTTTCTTT; cdr3_aa: CSARESGRMNTEAFF
clone_size: few; d_call: TRBD1; j_call: TRBJ2-5; v_call: TRBV7-8; cdr3_nt: TGTGCCAGCAGCACAAAGGGGCAGGACAGGGAGACCCAGTACTTC; cdr3_aa: CASSTKGQDRETQYF
clone_size: -; d_call: -; j_call: TRBJ1-4; v_call: TRBV20-1; cdr3_nt: TGCAGTGCTATAGAAAGACAGGCGAATGAAAAACTGTTTTTT; cdr3_aa: CSAIERQANEKLFF
clone_size: -; d_call: -; j_call: TRBJ1-1; v_call: TRBV20-1; cdr3_nt: TGCAGTGCTGTGCGGGCGGGGGCCGGGAACACTGAAGCTTTCTTT; cdr3_aa: CSAVRAGAGNTEAFF
clone_size: few; d_call: -; j_call: TRBJ2-5; v_call: TRBV29-1; cdr3_nt: TGCAGCGGGGGCCAGAGAGGGGAGACCCAGTACTTC; cdr3_aa: CSGGQRGETQYF
clone_size: -; d_call: -; j_call: TRBJ1-5; v_call: TRBV4-1; cdr3_nt: TGCGCCAGCAGCCAGGCTGACAGCGGAGGGAATCAGCCCCAGCATTTT; cdr3_aa: CASSQADSGGNQPQHF